Below, 5 T cell receptor beta chains from the same sample are listed, as sequenced in a study of blood T cell repertoires in COVID-19. Clones were sequenced by immunoSEQ multiplex PCR, and TCRdb holds only the in-frame ones, with some missing. In the table there are about 140,000 clones, 65% to 90% of which are singletons. Sequencing was carried out using peripheral blood. The receptors here all came from a man in his 60s with active or convalescent COVID-19.

The chain carries TRBV19 and TRBJ1-2, with TRBD1 matching 9 bases. Germline V gene data show CDR1 as LNHDA and CDR2 as SQIVND (reference sequence). The CDR3 is 14 amino acids. V dropped 6 bases and J dropped 4; count of bases not matched to a gene: 6. The CDR3 region has the DNA TGTGCCAGTAGCACAGGGGGCGCCGGCTATGGCTACACCTTC. Its protein product is CASSTGGAGYGYTF.

This rearrangement joins TRBV24-1 to TRBJ2-1; 8 nucleotides align to TRBD2. Trimming removed 5 bases from V and 1 base from J; junction bases left unmatched: 15. Per germline, CDR1 KGHDR and CDR2 SFDVKD. The CDR3 is 19 amino acids. The CDR3 here is CATSGIQRERPLSYNEQFF. Here the CDR3 DNA reads TGTGCCACCAGTGGGATTCAGCGGGAGCGACCCCTTTCCTACAATGAGCAGTTCTTC.

The genes are TRBV6-2 or TRBV6-3 and TRBJ2-1, with a possible D match to TRBD1 (6 bases). The V gene lost 4 bases and the J gene lost 10 bases, with 11 bases spanning the gap. The CDR3 covers 12 residues. CDR1 is MNHEY, CDR2 SVGEGT, per germline. This CDR3 reads CASSSLGTEQFF. As DNA, the CDR3 is TGTGCCAGCAGTTCTTTAGGGACAGAGCAGTTCTTC.

The J gene is TRBJ2-7, the V gene TRBV4-3, with 12 bases identical to TRBD1. Trimming at V came to 0 bases and at J to 5 bases, leaving 5 bases not matched to a gene. Germline loops: CDR1 LGHNA, CDR2 YSLEER. The length of the CDR3 is 16 residues. The CDR3 bases are TGCGCCAGCAGCCAAGAGAGGGACAGGGGGCCCCACGAGCAGTACTTC. Translated, it gives CASSQERDRGPHEQYF.

The chain has TRBV2 and TRBJ1-2; D may be TRBD1 (5 bases). Between the trimmed V and J ends, which lost 11 bases and 3 bases, there was a span of 13 bases. The germline V gene encodes CDR1 SNHLY and CDR2 FYNNEI. The CDR3 contains 12 residues. For the CDR3, the DNA is TGTGCCGGGGGGGAGACTTACTATGGCTACACCTTC. Translating gives CAGGETYYGYTF.